This TCR beta chain was sequenced during a study of blood T cell repertoires in COVID-19. Looking at the study overall: The samples span acute and convalescent COVID-19 from the United States, Italy and Spain. T cells, B-cell-depleted T cells, or PBMCs supplied cDNA or gDNA.

As handled by the study authors: Quantification of nucleated cells was approximated via reference gene primer amplification. Clones were sequenced by immunoSEQ multiplex PCR, and TCRdb holds only the in-frame ones, with some missing. V, J and clone size derive from that table, while D and trimming were established from the DNA sequence. The sample records about 72,000 clones, more than 70% being singletons. This receptor was obtained from a woman older than 75 with active or convalescent COVID-19. The sample comprised peripheral blood.

CDR3 sequence (DNA): TGTGCCAGCACCCCTCCCCGGACTAGCGGGGGACTGAGCTCCTACGAGCAGTACTTC. Amino acid sequence: CASTPPRTSGGLSSYEQYF. The V call is TRBV21-1, the J call TRBJ2-7; no DNA check was done on the table's D call, TRBD2. TRBV21-1 is noted as a pseudogene. CDR3 length: 19 residues.